The 6 T cell receptor beta chains below all came from one sample that was sequenced in a study of T cell repertoires in cytomegalovirus infection. Their cognate antigens are unknown. TCRdb analysed the reads with MiXCR anew, one entry per CDR3 protein. Here the sample spans roughly 280,000 distinct CDR3 sequences, less than 25% being singletons. Sequenced material: cultured PBMCs, taken from culture after CMV antigen stimulation. Source of these receptors: a human donor in good health (CMV status not recorded). Some clones in this sample may be carry-over from other donors' samples.

This clonotype turned up a few times. V gene TRBV12-3 or TRBV12-4 combines with J gene TRBJ2-5; D ambiguous. This CDR3 region has 12 residues. With 7 bases removed from V and 3 bases from J, the gap between germline ends came to 9 bases. The CDR3 reads CASTVAEETQYF. As DNA, the CDR3 is TGTGCCAGCACCGTCGCAGAAGAGACCCAGTACTTC.

The CDR3 sequence: CASRLGQGTEAFF. In nucleotides, the CDR3 is TGTGCCAGCAGACTAGGACAGGGGACTGAAGCTTTCTTT. V and J are TRBV12-3 or TRBV12-4 and TRBJ1-1; 9 bases line up with TRBD1. The CDR3 runs 13 residues. V lost 6 bases and J lost 5; bases outside the gene matches: 4.

This clonotype occurred a few times. V is TRBV19 and J is TRBJ2-1; D is possibly TRBD1 or TRBD2 (5 bases each). V dropped 7 bases and J dropped 8 bases, with 12 bases sitting between them. Germline V CDR1 and CDR2: LNHDA, SQIVND (reference sequence). The CDR3 sequence is 12 residues long. For the CDR3, the DNA is TGTGCCAGTAAAGGGACGGTCGATGAGCAGTTCTTC. It translates to CASKGTVDEQFF.

The V and J genes are TRBV20-1 and TRBJ1-4; D is perhaps TRBD1 (5 bases). The CDR3 consists of 13 residues. The germline CDR1 and CDR2 sequences are DFQATT and SNEGSKA (reference sequence). V lost 1 base to trimming and J lost 2 bases, with 5 bases between them. The CDR3 DNA reads TGCAGTGCTAGAGGGGGGACTAATGAAAAACTGTTTTTT. As protein: CSARGGTNEKLFF.

The genes are TRBV4-2 and TRBJ2-7; D is ambiguous. The CDR3 totals 12 residues. V was cut by 7 bases and J by 4 bases, with 11 bases left in between. Germline CDR1 reads LGHNA; CDR2 reads YNFKEQ. The CDR3 nucleotides are TGTGCCAGCAAAGAAAGAGATTACGAGCAGTACTTC. This translates into CASKERDYEQYF.

The chain has TRBV24-1 and TRBJ2-1; 9 bases align to TRBD1. Unmatched junction bases numbered 6, after V lost 3 bases and J lost 4 bases. CDR3 length equals 16 residues. CDR1 is KGHDR and CDR2 is SFDVKD in the germline V gene. CDR3 sequence reads: CATSDTTGGSYNEQFF. The CDR3 nucleotides read TGTGCCACCAGTGATACTACAGGGGGCTCTTACAATGAGCAGTTCTTC.